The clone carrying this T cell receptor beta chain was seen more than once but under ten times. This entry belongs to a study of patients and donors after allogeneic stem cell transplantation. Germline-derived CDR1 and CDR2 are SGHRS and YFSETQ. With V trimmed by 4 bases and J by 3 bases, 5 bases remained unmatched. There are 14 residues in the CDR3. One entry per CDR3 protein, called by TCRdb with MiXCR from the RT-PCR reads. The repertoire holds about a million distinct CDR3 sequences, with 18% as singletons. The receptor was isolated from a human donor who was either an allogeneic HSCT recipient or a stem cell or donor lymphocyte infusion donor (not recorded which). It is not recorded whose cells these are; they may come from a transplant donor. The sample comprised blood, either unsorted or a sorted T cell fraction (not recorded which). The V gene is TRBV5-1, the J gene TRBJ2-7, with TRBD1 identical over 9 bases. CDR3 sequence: CASSRDREFYEQYF. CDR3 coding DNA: TGCGCCAGCAGCCGGGACAGGGAATTCTACGAGCAGTACTTC.